This T cell receptor beta chain appears in the sequencing data of a study of blood T cell repertoires in COVID-19. Per germline, CDR1 SGDLS and CDR2 YYNGEE. After removal of 0 bases from V and 3 bases from J, the junction contained 6 bases not matched to a gene. There are 17 residues in the CDR3. Data came from immunoSEQ multiplex PCR; TCRdb stores just in-frame clones and leaves some out. The sample yields roughly 190,000 clones, about 86% seen once. Specimen: PBMCs or T cells enriched from blood (not recorded which). This chain links TRBV9 with TRBJ1-3, with 10 bases lining up with TRBD1. The clonotype comes from a woman aged 40-49 years in a cohort exposed to, infected with or recovered from COVID-19 (not recorded which). Written as DNA, the CDR3 is TGTGCCAGCAGCGTAGAATTGGGGACAGGGGTTGGAAACACCATATATTTT. It translates to CASSVELGTGVGNTIYF.